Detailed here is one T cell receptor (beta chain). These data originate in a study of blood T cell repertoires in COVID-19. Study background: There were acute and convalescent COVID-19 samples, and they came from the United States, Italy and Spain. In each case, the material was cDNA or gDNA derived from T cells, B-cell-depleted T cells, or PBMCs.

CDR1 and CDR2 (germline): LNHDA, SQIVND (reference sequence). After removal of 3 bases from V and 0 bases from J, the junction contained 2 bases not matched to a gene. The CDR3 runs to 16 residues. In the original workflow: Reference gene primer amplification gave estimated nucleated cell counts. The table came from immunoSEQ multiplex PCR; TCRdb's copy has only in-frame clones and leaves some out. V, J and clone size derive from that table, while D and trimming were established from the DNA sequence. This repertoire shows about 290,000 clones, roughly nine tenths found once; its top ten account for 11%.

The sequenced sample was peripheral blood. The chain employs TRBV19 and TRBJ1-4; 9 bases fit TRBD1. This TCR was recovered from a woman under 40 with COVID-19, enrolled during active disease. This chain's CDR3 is CASSIRDRATNEKLFF. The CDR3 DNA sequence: TGTGCCAGTAGTATCCGGGACAGGGCAACTAATGAAAAACTGTTTTTT.